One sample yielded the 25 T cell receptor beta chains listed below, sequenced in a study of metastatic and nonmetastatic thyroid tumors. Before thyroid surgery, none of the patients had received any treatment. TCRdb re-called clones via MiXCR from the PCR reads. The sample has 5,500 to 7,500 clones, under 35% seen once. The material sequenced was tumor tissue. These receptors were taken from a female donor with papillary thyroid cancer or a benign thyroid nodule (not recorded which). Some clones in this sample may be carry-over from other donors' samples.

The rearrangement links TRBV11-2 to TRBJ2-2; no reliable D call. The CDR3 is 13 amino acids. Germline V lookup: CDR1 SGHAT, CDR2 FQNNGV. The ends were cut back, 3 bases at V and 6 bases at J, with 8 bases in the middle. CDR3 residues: CASSFWGSGELFF. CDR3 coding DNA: TGTGCCAGCAGCTTTTGGGGATCCGGGGAGCTGTTTTTT.

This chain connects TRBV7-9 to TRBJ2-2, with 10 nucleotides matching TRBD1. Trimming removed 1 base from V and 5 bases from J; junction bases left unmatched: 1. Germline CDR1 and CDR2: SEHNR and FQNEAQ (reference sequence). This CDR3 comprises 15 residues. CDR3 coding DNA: TGTGCCAGCAGCTTAGGACAGGGGGCGACCGGGGAGCTGTTTTTT. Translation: CASSLGQGATGELFF.

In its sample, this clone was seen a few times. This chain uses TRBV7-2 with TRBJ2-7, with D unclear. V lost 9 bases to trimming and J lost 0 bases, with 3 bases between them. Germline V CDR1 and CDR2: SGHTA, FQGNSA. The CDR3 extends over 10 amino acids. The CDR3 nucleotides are TGTGCCAGTGACTCCTACGAGCAGTACTTC. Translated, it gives CASDSYEQYF.

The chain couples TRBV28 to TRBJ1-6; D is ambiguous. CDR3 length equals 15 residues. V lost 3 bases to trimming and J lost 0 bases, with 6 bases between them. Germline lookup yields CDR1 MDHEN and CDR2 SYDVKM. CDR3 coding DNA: TGTGCCAGCAGTTTGTATCTCTCCTATAATTCACCCCTCCACTTT. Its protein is CASSLYLSYNSPLHF.

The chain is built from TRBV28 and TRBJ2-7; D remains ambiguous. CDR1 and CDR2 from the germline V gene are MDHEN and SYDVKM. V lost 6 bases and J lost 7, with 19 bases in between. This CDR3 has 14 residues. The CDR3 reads CASSQLRRLGEQYF. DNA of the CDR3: TGTGCCAGCAGCCAACTGCGGCGACTTGGGGAGCAGTACTTC.

The CDR3 here is CASSDQGSGANVLTF. CDR3 bases: TGTGCCAGCAGTGACCAGGGGTCCGGGGCCAACGTCCTGACTTTC. The chain combines TRBV6-2 or TRBV6-3 with TRBJ2-6, with D possibly TRBD1 on 6 matching bases. This CDR3 has 15 amino acids. Germline V gene lookup returns CDR1 MNHEY and CDR2 SVGEGT. The V end was cut by 5 bases, the J end by 4 bases, with 12 bases between.

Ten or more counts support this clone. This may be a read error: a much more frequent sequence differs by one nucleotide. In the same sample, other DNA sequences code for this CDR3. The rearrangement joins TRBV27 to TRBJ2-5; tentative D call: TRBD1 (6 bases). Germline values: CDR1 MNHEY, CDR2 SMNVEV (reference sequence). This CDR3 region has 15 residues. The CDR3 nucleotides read TGTGCCAGCAGCTTATTTGCAGGGGAACAAGAGACCCAGTACTTC. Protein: CASSLFAGEQETQYF.

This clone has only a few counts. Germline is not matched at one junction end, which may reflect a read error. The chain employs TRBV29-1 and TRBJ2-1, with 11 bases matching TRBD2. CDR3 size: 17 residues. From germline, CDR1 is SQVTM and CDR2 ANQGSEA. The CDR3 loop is CSARLGLAATSCNEQFF. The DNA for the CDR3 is TGCAGCGCTCGACTGGGACTAGCGGCTACCTCCTGCAATGAGCAGTTCTTT.

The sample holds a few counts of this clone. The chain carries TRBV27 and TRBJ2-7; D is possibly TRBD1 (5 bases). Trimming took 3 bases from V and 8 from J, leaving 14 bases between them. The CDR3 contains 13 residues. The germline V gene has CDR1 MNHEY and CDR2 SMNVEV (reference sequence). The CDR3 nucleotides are TGTGCCAGCAGTTTCGAGGCAGGGTGGCAGCAGTACTTC. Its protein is CASSFEAGWQQYF.

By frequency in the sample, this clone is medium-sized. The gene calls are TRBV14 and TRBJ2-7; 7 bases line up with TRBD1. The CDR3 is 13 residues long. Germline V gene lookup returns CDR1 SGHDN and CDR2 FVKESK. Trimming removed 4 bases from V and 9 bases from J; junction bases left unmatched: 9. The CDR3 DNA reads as TGTGCCAGCAGCCGAGACCAGGGGGTCGGGCAGTACTTC. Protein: CASSRDQGVGQYF.

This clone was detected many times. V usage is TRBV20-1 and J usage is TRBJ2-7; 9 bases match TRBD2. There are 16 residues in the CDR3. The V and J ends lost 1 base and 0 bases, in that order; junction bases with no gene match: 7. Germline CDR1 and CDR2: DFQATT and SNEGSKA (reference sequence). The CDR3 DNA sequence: TGCAGTGCTAGAGGTAGGCTAGCGGGATTCTCCTACGAGCAGTACTTC. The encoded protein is CSARGRLAGFSYEQYF.

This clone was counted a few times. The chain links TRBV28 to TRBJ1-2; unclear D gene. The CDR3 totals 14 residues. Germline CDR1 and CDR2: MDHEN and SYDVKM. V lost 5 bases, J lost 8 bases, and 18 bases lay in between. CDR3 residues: CASSILPGTKGYTF. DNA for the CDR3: TGTGCCAGCAGTATACTACCGGGAACCAAAGGCTACACCTTC.

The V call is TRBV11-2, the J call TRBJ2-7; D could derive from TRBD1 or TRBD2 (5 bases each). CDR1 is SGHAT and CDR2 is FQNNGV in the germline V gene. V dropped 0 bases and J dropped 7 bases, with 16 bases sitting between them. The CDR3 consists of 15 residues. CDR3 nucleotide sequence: TGTGCCAGCAGCTTAGATATGGGGACCCGCGGGGAGCAGTACTTC. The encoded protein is CASSLDMGTRGEQYF. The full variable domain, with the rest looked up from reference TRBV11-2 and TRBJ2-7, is EAGVAQSPRYKIIEKRQSVAFWCNPISGHATLYWYQQILGQGPKLLIQFQNNGVVDDSQLPKDRFSAERLKGVDSTLKIQPAKLEDSAVYLCASSLDMGTRGEQYFGPGTRLTVT.

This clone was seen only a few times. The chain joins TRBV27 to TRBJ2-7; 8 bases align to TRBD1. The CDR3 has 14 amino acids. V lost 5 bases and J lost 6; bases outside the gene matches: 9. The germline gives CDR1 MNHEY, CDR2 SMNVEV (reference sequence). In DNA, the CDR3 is TGTGCCAGCAGTGTAGAACAGGGGGTAAGCGAGCAGTACTTC. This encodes CASSVEQGVSEQYF.

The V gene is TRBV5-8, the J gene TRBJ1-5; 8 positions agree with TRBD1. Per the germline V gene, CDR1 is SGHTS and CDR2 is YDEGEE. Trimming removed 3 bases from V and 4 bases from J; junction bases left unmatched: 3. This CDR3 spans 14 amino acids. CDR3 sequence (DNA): TGTGCCAGCAGCTACAGGGGGGCGAATCAGCCCCAGCATTTT. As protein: CASSYRGANQPQHF.

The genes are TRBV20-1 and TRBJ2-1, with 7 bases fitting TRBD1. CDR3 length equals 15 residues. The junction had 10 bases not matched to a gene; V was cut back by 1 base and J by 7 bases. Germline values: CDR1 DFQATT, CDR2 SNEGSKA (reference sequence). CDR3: CSARGWAGGLNEQFF. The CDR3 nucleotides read TGCAGTGCTAGAGGATGGGCAGGGGGTCTTAATGAGCAGTTCTTC.

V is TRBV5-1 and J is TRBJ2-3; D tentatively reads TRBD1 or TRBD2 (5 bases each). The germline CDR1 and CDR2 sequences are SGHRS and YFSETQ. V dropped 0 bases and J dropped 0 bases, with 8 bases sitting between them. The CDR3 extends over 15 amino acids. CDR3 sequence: CASSLGGSSTDTQYF. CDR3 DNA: TGCGCCAGCAGCTTGGGGGGGTCTAGCACAGATACGCAGTATTTT. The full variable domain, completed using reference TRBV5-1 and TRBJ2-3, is KAGVTQTPRYLIKTRGQQVTLSCSPISGHRSVSWYQQTPGQGLQFLFEYFSETQRNKGNFPGRFSGRQFSNSRSEMNVSTLELGDSALYLCASSLGGSSTDTQYFGPGTRLTVL.

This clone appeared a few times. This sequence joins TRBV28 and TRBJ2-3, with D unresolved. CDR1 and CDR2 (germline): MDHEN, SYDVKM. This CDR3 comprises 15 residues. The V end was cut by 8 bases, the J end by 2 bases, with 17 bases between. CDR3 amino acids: CASSPGNSYTDTQYF. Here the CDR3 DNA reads TGTGCCAGCTCCCCTGGGAACAGCTACACAGATACGCAGTATTTT.

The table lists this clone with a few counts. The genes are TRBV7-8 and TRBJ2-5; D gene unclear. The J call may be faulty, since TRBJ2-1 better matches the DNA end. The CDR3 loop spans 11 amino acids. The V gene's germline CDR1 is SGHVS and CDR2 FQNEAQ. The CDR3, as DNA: TGTGCCAGCAGCTTATCGAGTGAGCAGTTCTTC. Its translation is CASSLSSEQFF.

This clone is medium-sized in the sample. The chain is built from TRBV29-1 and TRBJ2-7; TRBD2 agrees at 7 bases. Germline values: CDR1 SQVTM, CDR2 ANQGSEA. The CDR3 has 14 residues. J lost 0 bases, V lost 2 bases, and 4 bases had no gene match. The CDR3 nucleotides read TGCAGCGTTGAATTCGGCGGGAGCTCCTACGAGCAGTACTTC. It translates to CSVEFGGSSYEQYF.

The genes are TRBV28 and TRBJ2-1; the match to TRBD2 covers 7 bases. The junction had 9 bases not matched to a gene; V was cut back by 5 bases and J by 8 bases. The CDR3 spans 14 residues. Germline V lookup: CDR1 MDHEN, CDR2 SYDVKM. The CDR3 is CASSRPAGIHEQFF. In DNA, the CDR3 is TGTGCCAGCAGTCGCCCAGCGGGGATTCATGAGCAGTTCTTC.

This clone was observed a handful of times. In nucleotides, the CDR3 is TGTGCCAGCAGTCAGGCTCCCGAGGATACGCAGTATTTT. It codes for CASSQAPEDTQYF. The chain has TRBV6-1 and TRBJ2-3, with no clear D. The CDR3 sequence is 13 residues long. Germline loops: CDR1 MNHNS, CDR2 SASEGT. The V gene lost 5 bases and the J gene lost 6 bases, with 12 bases spanning the gap.

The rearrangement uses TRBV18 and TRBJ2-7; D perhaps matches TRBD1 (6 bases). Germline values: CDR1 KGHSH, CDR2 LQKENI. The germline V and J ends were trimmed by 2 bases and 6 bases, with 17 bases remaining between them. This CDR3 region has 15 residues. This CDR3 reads CASSPRGTTKGEQYF. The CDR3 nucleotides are TGTGCCAGCTCACCAAGGGGGACCACTAAAGGCGAGCAGTACTTC.

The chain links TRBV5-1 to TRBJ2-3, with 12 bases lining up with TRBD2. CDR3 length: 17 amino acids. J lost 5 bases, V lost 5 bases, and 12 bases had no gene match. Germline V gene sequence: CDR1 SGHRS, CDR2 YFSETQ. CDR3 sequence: CASRPGLAGSLEDTQYF. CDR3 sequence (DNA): TGCGCCAGCAGACCGGGACTAGCGGGCTCTTTGGAAGATACGCAGTATTTT.

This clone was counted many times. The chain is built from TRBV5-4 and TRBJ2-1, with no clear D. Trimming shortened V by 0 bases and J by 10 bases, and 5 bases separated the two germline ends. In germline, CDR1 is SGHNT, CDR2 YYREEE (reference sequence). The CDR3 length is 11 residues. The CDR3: CASSLAREQFF. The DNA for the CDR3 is TGTGCCAGCAGCTTGGCCCGAGAGCAGTTCTTC.